This T cell receptor beta chain was sequenced for a study of blood T cells in healthy people across ages (dated by TCRdb to between 2014 and 2016). Regarding the research as a whole: In model experiments, template switching captured about one uniquely barcoded TCR beta cDNA molecule for every two T cells. Four age groups were formed from the donors: young (average approximately 16 years), middle-aged (approximately 40), aged (62) and long-lived (roughly 88). To avoid experimental bias, donors of different ages were randomly spread across the sequencing lanes. Two additional independent replicas of 1 million unique cDNA reads from the same blood draw were analyzed for two donors (one aged 18 to 30 and one aged 80 or older). To track age-related changes in TCR beta repertoire diversity, the study relied on deep sequencing normalized with unique cDNA molecular identifiers. On the study overall, not on this receptor specifically: Estimates of total diversity based on one million sequenced T cells were considered lower bounds and underestimates. As age increased, observed TCR beta diversity per million T cells dropped in a roughly linear way, and a significant reduction was already evident by age about 40. Compared with the aged group, the long-lived group had more naive CD4+ T cells, fewer expanded clones and increased TCR diversity, suggesting age selection. Because profiling used bulk unsorted PBMCs, naive and antigen-experienced compartments could not be compared conclusively. Because donor CMV infection status was unknown, age-related changes in expanded clonotypes were potentially confounded. Observed TCR beta diversity correlated strongly with the percentage of naive T cells measured by flow cytometry.

Its CDR3 holds 15 amino acids, cysteine through phenylalanine. Of all the DNA, just the CDR3 is kept, 45 bases in frame from base 1. Trimmed from V: 5 bases; trimmed from J: 2 bases; junction bases lacking a gene match: 8. From the germline V gene, CDR1 is MNHEY and CDR2 is SVGAGI. Library construction relied on 5' RACE. Instrument on record: Illumina HiSeq 2500. A second roughly 6 to 11 cycle PCR used a sample-barcoded 5' primer and a J-beta primer mix. Each TCR beta cDNA molecule received a unique molecular identifier from a template-switch 5' adaptor carrying 12 random nucleotides. Each sample yielded at least 2.5 million CDR3-containing paired-end reads. The Mint cDNA synthesis kit, primed by a TRBC-specific oligonucleotide, was used to synthesize first-strand cDNA from all RNA. Following uracil-DNA glycosylase treatment, a first 18-cycle PCR with universal primers M1SS and BC2_uni_R was performed on all cDNA. Per the authors' processing: For normalization, 1 million high-quality reads were randomly selected from each sample, with every read carrying a distinct molecular identifier. Instead of being binned into consensus sequences, reads that shared molecular identifiers were thrown out. MiTCR, run with a Q25 quality threshold and the strictest error-elimination algorithm, handled CDR3 identification, clonotype clustering and error correction. Lower-bound total TCR beta diversity was estimated with a nonparametric unseen species model using Euler transformation. Through fastp at Q25 and MiXCR, TCRdb rebuilt clones from the public reads, retaining in-frame beta chains. Every entry covers one CDR3 protein and lists the most common genes and DNA from its rows. The V and J calls follow TCRdb's processing rather than the paper's. For this sample the table gives approximately 680,000 distinct CDR3 sequences, of which 32% were detected only once. The leading ten clones occupy 15% to 19% of the sample.

To note about this clonotype: No cognate antigen has been identified for it. The record has no base qualities; no much larger clone is one base away.

The roughly 39 donors, aged about 6 to 90 years, were systemically healthy Caucasian individuals from Russia. Around 10 milliliters of peripheral blood were drawn from each donor into EDTA-treated Vacutainer tubes. PBMCs were isolated by Ficoll-Paque density-gradient centrifugation, with at least 6 million obtained per sample. Total RNA, at least 5 micrograms per sample, was extracted from PBMCs with Trizol reagent. Naive CD45RAhigh/CD27high T cell percentages were measured by flow cytometry on a PBMC aliquot from every donor. What was sequenced was blood. The TCR originated in an elderly woman in good health. Donor details come from another sample of the same person, matched by shared clones. Recombination linked TRBV6-5 to TRBJ2-7; TRBD1 agrees with 8 junctional bases. The DNA sequence is as follows: TGTGCCAGCAGTAAAAGGACAGGGAAGACCTACGAGCAGTACTTC. This gives the protein CASSKRTGKTYEQYF.